What follows is one TCR beta chain and its context. Source study methods: Quantification of nucleated cells was approximated via reference gene primer amplification. The table came from immunoSEQ multiplex PCR; TCRdb's copy has only in-frame clones and leaves some out. That table is the source of V, J and clone size, and D and trimming were worked out from the DNA. Of about 170,000 clones listed, roughly 80% are singletons. This entry is derived from a study of blood T cell repertoires in COVID-19. Study-level information: Collection of acute and convalescent COVID-19 samples took place in the United States, Italy and Spain. Sources were T cells, B-cell-depleted T cells, or PBMCs; the material itself was cDNA or gDNA.

Germline values: CDR1 SGHAT, CDR2 FQNNGV. This CDR3 comprises 14 residues. V was clipped by 6 bases and J by 8 bases, with 20 bases between them. The receptor's source is a man in his sixties or seventies with active or convalescent COVID-19. The sequenced material came from peripheral blood. The gene calls are TRBV11-2 and TRBJ2-7; maybe TRBD1 (7 bases). This CDR3 is CASSPQGSGGQQYF. The CDR3 DNA follows: TGTGCCAGCAGTCCACAGGGGTCCGGAGGGCAGCAGTACTTC.